Listed here are 27 T cell receptor beta chains from one sample, sequenced in a study of liver allograft versus peripheral blood T cells. Study information: Repertoires from peripheral blood of liver transplant recipients were compared with those inside their transplanted livers.

From the reads, TCRdb called clonotypes with MiXCR, one entry per CDR3 protein. Here the sample spans around 1,900 distinct CDR3 sequences, 16% being singletons. These receptor sequences come from a human patient who had a liver transplant. Some T cells may arise from the graft donor.

This clonotype was seen more than once but under ten times. The J gene is TRBJ2-3, the V gene TRBV20-1; 9 bases match TRBD1. Germline V CDR1 and CDR2: DFQATT, SNEGSKA (reference sequence). V shed 4 bases and J 3 bases; nucleotides not matched to a gene: 8. The CDR3 contains 15 residues. In DNA form, the CDR3 reads TGCAGTGCTATTATAAACAGGGGGCGGACAGATACGCAGTATTTT. Protein: CSAIINRGRTDTQYF.

This clonotype is medium-sized (0.01 to 0.1%) in the sample. The V gene is TRBV11-3, the J gene TRBJ2-1, with TRBD1 as a possible D gene (6 bases). Germline CDR1 SGHNT, CDR2 YENEEA. V was clipped by 5 bases and J by 7 bases, with 24 bases between them. This CDR3 is 17 amino acids long. The chain's CDR3 is CASSHNIPGQDKNEQFF. CDR3 DNA sequence: TGTGCCAGCAGCCATAATATTCCGGGACAAGACAAGAATGAGCAGTTCTTC.

The CDR3 sequence is CSAQGINEQFF. As DNA, the CDR3 is TGCAGTGCGCAGGGTATCAATGAGCAGTTCTTC. The J gene is TRBJ2-1, the V gene TRBV20-1; a weak D match, TRBD1 (5 bases). Trimming shortened V by 6 bases and J by 6 bases, and 9 bases separated the two germline ends. The CDR3 contains 11 residues. Germline loops: CDR1 DFQATT, CDR2 SNEGSKA (reference sequence).

This clonotype was seen more than once but under ten times. This rearrangement joins TRBV6-6 to TRBJ2-3; 9 bases fit TRBD2. Germline assignment: CDR1 MNHNY and CDR2 SVGAGI (reference sequence). The CDR3 covers 15 residues. The V gene end was trimmed by 0 bases and the J gene end by 4 bases; junction bases not matched to a gene: 2. Written as DNA, the CDR3 is TGTGCCAGCAGTTACTCTAGCGGGAGATCAGATACGCAGTATTTT. It is translated as CASSYSSGRSDTQYF.

The chain combines TRBV14 with TRBJ1-1; D perhaps matches TRBD1 (5 bases). Germline V gene sequence: CDR1 SGHDN, CDR2 FVKESK. Trimming removed 2 bases at V and 11 bases at J, with 15 bases between. This CDR3 comprises 13 residues. The CDR3 spells CASSQSGARWAFF. CDR3 DNA sequence: TGTGCCAGCAGCCAAAGCGGGGCCCGGTGGGCTTTCTTT.

About this clonotype: This likely came from a read error, as a far larger clone is one base away. This sequence joins TRBV12-3 or TRBV12-4 and TRBJ1-2; TRBD1 aligns across 7 bases. Unmatched junction bases numbered 7, after V lost 6 bases and J lost 3 bases. The CDR3 contains 14 residues. The CDR3 sequence is CASSPRTGDYGYTF. The DNA for the CDR3 is TGTGCCAGCAGCCCCCGGACAGGCGACTATGGCTACACCTTC.

Sample share makes this clonotype medium-sized. The chain recombines TRBV19 with TRBJ1-2; D not resolved. Per germline, CDR1 LNHDA and CDR2 SQIVND (reference sequence). This CDR3 is 13 amino acids long. Trimming removed 3 bases from V and 4 bases from J, with 9 bases in between. The chain's CDR3 is CASSMQVIYGYTF. The CDR3 DNA is TGTGCCAGTAGTATGCAGGTTATCTATGGCTACACCTTC.

J is TRBJ2-7 and V is TRBV7-9, with 12 nucleotides matching TRBD1. Germline CDR1 reads SEHNR; CDR2 reads FQNEAQ (reference sequence). Losses at the gene ends were 5 bases for V and 3 bases for J; bases not matched to a gene: 5. The CDR3 totals 15 residues. The CDR3 coding sequence is TGTGCCAGCAGCCGGGACAGGGGGCGCCTCTACGAGCAGTACTTC. Protein sequence: CASSRDRGRLYEQYF.

A remark on this clonotype: A far larger clone is one nucleotide away, so this likely arose from a read error. The rearrangement joins TRBV6-8 to TRBJ2-1; D is tentatively TRBD1 or TRBD2 (6 bases each). The CDR3 has 18 amino acids. The germline V and J ends were trimmed by 7 bases and 1 base, with 23 bases remaining between them. Germline V gene data show CDR1 as MNHGY and CDR2 as SAAAGT. The chain's CDR3 is CASNEVDYRVMSYNEQFF. The CDR3 region has the DNA TGTGCCAGCAATGAAGTGGACTACAGGGTAATGTCCTACAATGAGCAGTTCTTC.

This clonotype rates as large (0.1 to 1%). The chain links TRBV27 to TRBJ1-2; 8 bases map to TRBD1. V trimming: 7 bases; J trimming: 6 bases; junction bases outside the gene matches: 7. Germline assignment: CDR1 MNHEY and CDR2 SMNVEV (reference sequence). The CDR3 is 13 residues long. The CDR3 DNA sequence: TGTGCCAGCAAGGACAGGGAAAGGGATGGCTACACCTTC. This translates into CASKDRERDGYTF.

Sample share makes this clonotype medium-sized. The chain uses TRBV10-2 and TRBJ1-3, with TRBD1 matching 7 bases. The CDR3 length is 15 residues. CDR1 and CDR2 from the germline V gene are WSHSY and SAAADI. J gave up 2 bases and V 8 bases, and 9 bases lay outside the gene matches. In nucleotides, the CDR3 is TGCGCCAGCGGGGGGGGACAGCAGGCTGGAAACACCATATATTTT. Protein product: CASGGGQQAGNTIYF.

Relative to its sample, this clonotype is large. The chain links TRBV6-1 to TRBJ1-2; 11 bases map to TRBD1. V gave up 0 bases and J gave up 3 bases; unmatched junction bases: 3. Germline lookup yields CDR1 MNHNS and CDR2 SASEGT. The CDR3 runs 16 residues. For the CDR3, the DNA is TGTGCCAGCAGTGAAGCTTGGACAGGGGGCTACTATGGCTACACCTTC. Protein product: CASSEAWTGGYYGYTF.

This clonotype is classed as medium-sized (0.01 to 0.1%). The CDR3 DNA sequence: TGTGCCAGCAGTGCTACAGGGATGGGCAATCAGCCCCAGCATTTT. Protein: CASSATGMGNQPQHF. The chain employs TRBV25-1 and TRBJ1-5; a weak D match, TRBD1 (6 bases). The CDR3 extends over 15 amino acids. Germline loops: CDR1 MGHDK, CDR2 SYGVNS. V was trimmed by 4 bases and J by 2 bases, leaving 12 bases between them.

This clonotype rates as medium-sized (0.01 to 0.1%). The gene calls are TRBV6-5 and TRBJ1-1; D gene ambiguous. The CDR3 contains 13 residues. Per germline, CDR1 MNHEY and CDR2 SVGAGI. Between the trimmed V and J ends, which lost 4 bases and 1 base, there was a span of 7 bases. The CDR3 DNA reads TGTGCCAGCAGTTTATACGGGAACACTGAAGCTTTCTTT. Protein sequence: CASSLYGNTEAFF.

By share, this clonotype counts as medium-sized. This chain connects TRBV27 to TRBJ2-7; TRBD1 matches 9 bases. Germline lookup yields CDR1 MNHEY and CDR2 SMNVEV (reference sequence). Unmatched junction bases numbered 8, after V lost 5 bases and J lost 6 bases. The CDR3 has 14 amino acids. The CDR3 here is CASSPGQGFGEQYF. The CDR3 bases are TGTGCCAGCAGTCCGGGACAGGGATTCGGCGAGCAGTACTTC.

The chain carries TRBV5-5 and TRBJ2-1; D gene unclear. The CDR3 extends over 15 amino acids. The V end was cut by 0 bases, the J end by 1 base, with 8 bases between. In germline, CDR1 is SGHKS, CDR2 YYEKEE (reference sequence). The CDR3 is CASSLEPRSYNEQFF. The CDR3 DNA reads as TGTGCCAGCAGCTTGGAACCGAGATCCTACAATGAGCAGTTCTTC.

Sample share makes this clonotype medium-sized. The chain couples TRBV6-2 or TRBV6-3 to TRBJ2-7; D is unresolved. Trimming removed 5 bases from V and 2 bases from J, with 4 bases in between. Germline V lookup: CDR1 MNHEY, CDR2 SVGEGT. The CDR3 covers 11 residues. CDR3 sequence (DNA): TGTGCCAGCAGTGCAACCTACGAGCAGTACTTC. Protein: CASSATYEQYF.

This clonotype is medium-sized in the sample. The V gene is TRBV11-3, the J gene TRBJ2-2; TRBD1 agrees at 7 bases. The germline V gene encodes CDR1 SGHNT and CDR2 YENEEA. CDR3 length equals 13 residues. V was pared by 7 bases and J by 7 bases, with 6 bases of the junction left unmatched. In DNA form, the CDR3 reads TGTGCCAGCATGAAAGGGGGCTACGGGGAGCTGTTTTTT. Its translation is CASMKGGYGELFF. Looking up the rest from reference TRBV11-3 and TRBJ2-2 gives the full variable domain: EAGVVQSPRYKIIEKKQPVAFWCNPISGHNTLYWYLQNLGQGPELLIRYENEEAVDDSQLPKDRFSAERLKGVDSTLKIQPAELGDSAVYLCASMKGGYGELFFGEGSRLTVL.

In this sample, this clonotype is medium-sized. This sequence joins TRBV6-2 or TRBV6-3 and TRBJ2-2, with D possibly TRBD1 on 6 matching bases. The CDR3 spans 16 residues. Deletions cut 2 bases from V and 6 bases from J, with 16 bases between. The V gene's germline CDR1 is MNHEY and CDR2 SVGEGT. The DNA for the CDR3 is TGTGCCAGCAGTTACGTCGGGACCCCAGGGGCCGGGGAGCTGTTTTTT. Amino acid sequence: CASSYVGTPGAGELFF.

This clonotype is medium-sized (0.01 to 0.1%) by share. The genes are TRBV20-1 and TRBJ1-1; possible D gene TRBD1, 6 bases. V lost 3 bases, J lost 5 bases, and 13 bases lay in between. This CDR3 spans 13 amino acids. Germline V CDR1 and CDR2: DFQATT, SNEGSKA (reference sequence). This CDR3 is CSASRGARTEAFF. Here the CDR3 DNA reads TGCAGTGCTAGCCGGGGGGCGCGAACTGAAGCTTTCTTT.

This clonotype is judged medium-sized. This sequence joins TRBV6-2 or TRBV6-3 and TRBJ2-4; 7 bases match TRBD1. CDR3 size: 18 residues. Germline V lookup: CDR1 MNHEY, CDR2 SVGEGT. Trimming at V came to 1 base and at J to 1 base, leaving 10 bases not matched to a gene. CDR3 region: CASSYYPDRTVAKNIQYF. DNA for the CDR3: TGTGCCAGCAGTTACTACCCGGACAGGACGGTGGCCAAAAACATTCAGTACTTC.

In this sample, this clonotype turned up a few times. The gene calls are TRBV7-2 and TRBJ2-1; D is perhaps TRBD1 or TRBD2 (5 bases each). The CDR3 totals 12 residues. Per germline, CDR1 SGHTA and CDR2 FQGNSA. Between the trimmed V and J ends, which lost 5 bases and 12 bases, there was a span of 14 bases. The CDR3 loop is CASSLRGEVQFF. In DNA form, the CDR3 reads TGTGCCAGCAGCCTCCGGGGCGAGGTGCAGTTCTTC.

Sample share makes this clonotype medium-sized (0.01 to 0.1%). The chain recombines TRBV6-5 with TRBJ1-6, with D maybe TRBD1 (6 bases). Trimming removed 6 bases from V and 9 bases from J, with 15 bases in between. The CDR3 extends over 14 amino acids. CDR1 is MNHEY and CDR2 is SVGAGI in the germline V gene. The CDR3 coding sequence is TGTGCCAGCAGGGCGGGACAAACCGGTTCACCCCTCCACTTT. Translated, it gives CASRAGQTGSPLHF.

Relative to its sample, this clonotype is large (0.1 to 1%). The rearrangement joins TRBV19 to TRBJ1-2; D is undetermined. The V and J ends lost 6 bases and 4 bases respectively, with 21 bases between them. This CDR3 is 16 amino acids long. Germline values: CDR1 LNHDA, CDR2 SQIVND (reference sequence). CDR3 amino acids: CASSPWAPGGLYGYTF. The CDR3 DNA reads TGTGCCAGTAGCCCCTGGGCGCCAGGAGGGCTCTATGGCTACACCTTC.

This clonotype is labeled medium-sized. V gene TRBV7-9 combines with J gene TRBJ1-2, with D hard to call. The CDR3 consists of 13 residues. Trimming removed 1 base at V and 4 bases at J, with 7 bases between. Germline CDR1 and CDR2: SEHNR and FQNEAQ (reference sequence). The CDR3 reads CASSLETVYGYTF. The CDR3, as DNA: TGTGCCAGCAGCTTAGAGACCGTCTATGGCTACACCTTC.

Within the sample, this clonotype is large. The chain recombines TRBV6-2 or TRBV6-3 with TRBJ1-2; no clear D gene. The CDR3 runs to 13 residues. Trimming removed 7 bases from V and 8 bases from J, with 17 bases in between. Germline V gene lookup returns CDR1 MNHEY and CDR2 SVGEGT. CDR3 nucleotides: TGTGCCAGCACCCAAGGACGGCTAGGCGGCTACACCTTC. Its translation is CASTQGRLGGYTF.

This clonotype is categorized as medium-sized (0.01 to 0.1%). The chain combines TRBV6-5 with TRBJ1-2, with a tentative D call TRBD1 (5 bases). The CDR3 runs 12 residues. Germline V gene data show CDR1 as MNHEY and CDR2 as SVGAGI. The germline V and J ends were trimmed by 11 bases and 8 bases, with 18 bases remaining between them. Here the CDR3 reads CASWGRGGGYTF. CDR3 nucleotide sequence: TGTGCCTCTTGGGGGAGGGGTGGAGGCTACACCTTC.